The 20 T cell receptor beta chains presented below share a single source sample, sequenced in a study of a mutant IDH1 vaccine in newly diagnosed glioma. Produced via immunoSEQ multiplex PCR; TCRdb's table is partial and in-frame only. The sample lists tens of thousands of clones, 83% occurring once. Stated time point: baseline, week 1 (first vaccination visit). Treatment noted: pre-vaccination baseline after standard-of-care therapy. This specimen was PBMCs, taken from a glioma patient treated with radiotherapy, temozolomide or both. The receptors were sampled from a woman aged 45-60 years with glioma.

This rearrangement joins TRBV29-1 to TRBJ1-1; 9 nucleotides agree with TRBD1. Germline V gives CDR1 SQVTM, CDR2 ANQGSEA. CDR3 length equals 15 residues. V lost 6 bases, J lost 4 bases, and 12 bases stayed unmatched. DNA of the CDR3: TGCAGCGTCAAAATCGGGACAGGGCCATTCACTGAAGCTTTCTTT. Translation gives CSVKIGTGPFTEAFF.

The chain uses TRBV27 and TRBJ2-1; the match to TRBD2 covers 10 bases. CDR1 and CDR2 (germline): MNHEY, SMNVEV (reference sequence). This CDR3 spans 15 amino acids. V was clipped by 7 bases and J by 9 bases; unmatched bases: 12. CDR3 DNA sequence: TGTGCCAGCAATATAGCGGGGGGCGGTTCAGTTGAGCAGTTCTTC. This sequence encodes CASNIAGGGSVEQFF.

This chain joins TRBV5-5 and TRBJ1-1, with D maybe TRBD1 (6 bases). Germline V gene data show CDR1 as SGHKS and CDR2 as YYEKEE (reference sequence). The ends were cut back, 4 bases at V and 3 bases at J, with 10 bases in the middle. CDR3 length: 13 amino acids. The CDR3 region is CASSVKGDTEAFF. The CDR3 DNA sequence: TGTGCCAGCAGCGTAAAGGGGGACACTGAAGCTTTCTTT.

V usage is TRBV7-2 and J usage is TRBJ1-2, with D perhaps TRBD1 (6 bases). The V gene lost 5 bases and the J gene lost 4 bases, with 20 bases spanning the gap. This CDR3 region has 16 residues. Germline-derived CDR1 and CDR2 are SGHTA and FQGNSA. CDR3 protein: CASSHDSAKGGYGYTF. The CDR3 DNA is TGTGCCAGCAGCCACGACAGCGCCAAAGGGGGCTATGGCTACACCTTC.

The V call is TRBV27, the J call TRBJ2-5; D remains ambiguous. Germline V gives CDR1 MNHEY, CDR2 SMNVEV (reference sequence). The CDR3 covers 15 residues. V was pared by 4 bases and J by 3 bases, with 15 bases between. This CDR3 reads CASSYGPLPEETQYF. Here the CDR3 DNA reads TGTGCCAGCAGTTACGGGCCTTTGCCCGAAGAGACCCAGTACTTC.

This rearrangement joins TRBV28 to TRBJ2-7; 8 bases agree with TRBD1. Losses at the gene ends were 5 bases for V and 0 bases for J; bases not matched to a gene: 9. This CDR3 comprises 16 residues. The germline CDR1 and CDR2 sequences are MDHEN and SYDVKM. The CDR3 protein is CASSNLPGQASYEQYF. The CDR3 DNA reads TGTGCCAGCAGTAACCTCCCGGGACAGGCCTCCTACGAGCAGTACTTC.

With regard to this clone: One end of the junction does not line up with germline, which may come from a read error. The CDR3 protein is CASSLSNIGTGGPYTQYF. CDR3 bases: TGTGCCAGCAGTCTATCTAACATCGGGACAGGGGGCCCGTATACGCAGTATTTT. V usage is TRBV27 and J usage is TRBJ2-3; the match to TRBD1 covers 12 bases. CDR3 length: 18 amino acids. The germline V gene has CDR1 MNHEY and CDR2 SMNVEV (reference sequence).

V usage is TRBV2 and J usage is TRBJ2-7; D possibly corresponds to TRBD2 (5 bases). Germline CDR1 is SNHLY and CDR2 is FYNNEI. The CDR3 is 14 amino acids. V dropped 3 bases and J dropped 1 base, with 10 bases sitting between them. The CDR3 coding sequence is TGTGCCAGCAGTGATCCGAGGGTATCCTACGAGCAGTACTTC. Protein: CASSDPRVSYEQYF. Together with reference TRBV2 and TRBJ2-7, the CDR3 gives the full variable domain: EPEVTQTPSHQVTQMGQEVILRCVPISNHLYFYWYRQILGQKVEFLVSFYNNEISEKSEIFDDQFSVERPDGSNFTLKIRSTKLEDSAMYFCASSDPRVSYEQYFGPGTRLTVT.

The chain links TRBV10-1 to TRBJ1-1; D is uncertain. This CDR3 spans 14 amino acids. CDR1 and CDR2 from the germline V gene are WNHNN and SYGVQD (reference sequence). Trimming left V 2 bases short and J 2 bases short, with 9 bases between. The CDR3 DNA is TGCGCCAGCAGTGAGAGTCCGGATAACACTGAAGCTTTCTTT. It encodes CASSESPDNTEAFF.

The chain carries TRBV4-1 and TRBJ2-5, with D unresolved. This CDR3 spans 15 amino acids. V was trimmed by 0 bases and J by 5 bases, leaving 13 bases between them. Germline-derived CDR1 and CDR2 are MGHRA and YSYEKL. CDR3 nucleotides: TGCGCCAGCAGCCAAGATAGTAGGGTTCGCGAGACCCAGTACTTC. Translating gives CASSQDSRVRETQYF.

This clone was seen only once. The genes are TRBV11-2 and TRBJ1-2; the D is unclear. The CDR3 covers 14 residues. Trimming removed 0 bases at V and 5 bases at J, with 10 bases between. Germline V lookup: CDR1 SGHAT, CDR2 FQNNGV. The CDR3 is CASSLDFVGYGYTF. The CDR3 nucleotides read TGTGCCAGCAGCTTAGACTTCGTGGGGTATGGCTACACCTTC. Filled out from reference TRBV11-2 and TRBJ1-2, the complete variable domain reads EAGVAQSPRYKIIEKRQSVAFWCNPISGHATLYWYQQILGQGPKLLIQFQNNGVVDDSQLPKDRFSAERLKGVDSTLKIQPAKLEDSAVYLCASSLDFVGYGYTFGSGTRLTVV.

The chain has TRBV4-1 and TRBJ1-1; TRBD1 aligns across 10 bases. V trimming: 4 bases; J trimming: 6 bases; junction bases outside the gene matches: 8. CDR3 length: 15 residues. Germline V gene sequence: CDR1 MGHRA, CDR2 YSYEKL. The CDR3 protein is CASSLAGTGDPEAFF. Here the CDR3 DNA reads TGCGCCAGCAGCCTGGCCGGGACAGGGGATCCTGAAGCTTTCTTT.

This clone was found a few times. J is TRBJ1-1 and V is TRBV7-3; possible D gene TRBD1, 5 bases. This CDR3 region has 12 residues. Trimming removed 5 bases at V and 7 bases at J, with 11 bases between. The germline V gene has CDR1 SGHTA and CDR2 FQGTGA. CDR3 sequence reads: CASSQGGGEAFF. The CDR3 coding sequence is TGTGCCAGCAGCCAGGGTGGGGGTGAAGCTTTCTTT.

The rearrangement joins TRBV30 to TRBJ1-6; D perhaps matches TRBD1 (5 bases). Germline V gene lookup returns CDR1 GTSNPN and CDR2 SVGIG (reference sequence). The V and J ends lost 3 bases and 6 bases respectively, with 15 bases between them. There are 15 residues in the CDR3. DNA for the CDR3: TGTGCCTGGAGCATCAAGCAGGGACTTAATTCACCCCTCCACTTT. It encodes CAWSIKQGLNSPLHF. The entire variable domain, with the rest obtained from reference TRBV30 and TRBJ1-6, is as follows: SQTIHQWPATLVQPVGSPLSLECTVEGTSNPNLYWYRQAAGRGLQLLFYSVGIGQISSEVPQNLSASRPQDRQFILSSKKLLLSDSGFYLCAWSIKQGLNSPLHFGNGTRLTVT.

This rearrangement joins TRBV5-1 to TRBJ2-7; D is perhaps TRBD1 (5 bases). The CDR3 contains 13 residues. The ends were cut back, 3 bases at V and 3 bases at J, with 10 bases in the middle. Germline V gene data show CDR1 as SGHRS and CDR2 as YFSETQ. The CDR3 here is CASSSTDSYEQYF. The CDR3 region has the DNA TGCGCCAGCAGCTCCACTGACAGCTACGAGCAGTACTTC.

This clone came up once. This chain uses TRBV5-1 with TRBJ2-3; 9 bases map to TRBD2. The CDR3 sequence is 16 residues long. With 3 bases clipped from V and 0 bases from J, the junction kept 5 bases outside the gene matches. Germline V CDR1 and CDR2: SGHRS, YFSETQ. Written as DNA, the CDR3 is TGCGCCAGCAGCTCTCAGACTAGCGGAAGCACAGATACGCAGTATTTT. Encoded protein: CASSSQTSGSTDTQYF.

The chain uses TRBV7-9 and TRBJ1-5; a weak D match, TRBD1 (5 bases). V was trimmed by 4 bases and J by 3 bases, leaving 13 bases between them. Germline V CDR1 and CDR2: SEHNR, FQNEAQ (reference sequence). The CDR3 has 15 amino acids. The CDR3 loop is CASSSLGLDNQPQHF. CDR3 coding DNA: TGTGCCAGCAGCTCCCTGGGACTGGACAATCAGCCCCAGCATTTT.

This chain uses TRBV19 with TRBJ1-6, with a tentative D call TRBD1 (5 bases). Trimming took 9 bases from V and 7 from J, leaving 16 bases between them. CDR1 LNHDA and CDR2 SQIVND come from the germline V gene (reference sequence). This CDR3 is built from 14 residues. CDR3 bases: TGTGCCAGCTCCGCCGGCGCAGGGAATTCACCCCTCCACTTT. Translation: CASSAGAGNSPLHF.

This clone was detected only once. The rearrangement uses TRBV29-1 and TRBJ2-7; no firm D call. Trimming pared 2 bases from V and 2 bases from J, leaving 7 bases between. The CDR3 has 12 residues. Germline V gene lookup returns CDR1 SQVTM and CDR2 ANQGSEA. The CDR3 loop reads CSVEPGPYEQYF. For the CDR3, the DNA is TGCAGCGTTGAACCCGGCCCCTACGAGCAGTACTTC.

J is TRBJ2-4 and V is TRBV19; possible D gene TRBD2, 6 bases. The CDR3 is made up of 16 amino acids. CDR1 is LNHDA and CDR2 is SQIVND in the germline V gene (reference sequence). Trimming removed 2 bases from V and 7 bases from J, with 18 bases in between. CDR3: CASSITLGGVRNIQYF. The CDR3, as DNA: TGTGCCAGTAGTATAACCCTCGGAGGGGTTAGGAACATTCAGTACTTC.